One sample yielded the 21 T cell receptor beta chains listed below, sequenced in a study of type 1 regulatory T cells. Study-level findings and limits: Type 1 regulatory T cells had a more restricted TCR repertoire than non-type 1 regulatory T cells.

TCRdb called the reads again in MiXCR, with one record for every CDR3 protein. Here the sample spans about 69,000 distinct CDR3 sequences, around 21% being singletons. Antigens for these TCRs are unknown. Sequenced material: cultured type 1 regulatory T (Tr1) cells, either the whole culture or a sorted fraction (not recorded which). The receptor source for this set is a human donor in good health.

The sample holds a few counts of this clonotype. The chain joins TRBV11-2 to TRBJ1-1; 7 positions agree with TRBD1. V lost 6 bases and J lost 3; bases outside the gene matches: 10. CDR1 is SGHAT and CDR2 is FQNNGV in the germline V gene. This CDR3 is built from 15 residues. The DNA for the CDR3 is TGTGCCAGCAGTTTTTCAGGGGGTGAGGACACTGAAGCTTTCTTT. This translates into CASSFSGGEDTEAFF.

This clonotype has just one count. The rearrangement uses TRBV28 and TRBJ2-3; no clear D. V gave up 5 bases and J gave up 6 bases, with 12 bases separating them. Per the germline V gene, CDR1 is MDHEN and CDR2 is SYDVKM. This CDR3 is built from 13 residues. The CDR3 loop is CASSDDQTDTQYF. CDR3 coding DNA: TGTGCCAGCAGTGATGACCAGACGGATACGCAGTATTTT.

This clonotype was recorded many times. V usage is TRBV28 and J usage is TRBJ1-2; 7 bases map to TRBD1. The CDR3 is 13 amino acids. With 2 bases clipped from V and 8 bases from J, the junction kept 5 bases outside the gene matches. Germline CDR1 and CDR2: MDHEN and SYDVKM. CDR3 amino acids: CASSLPAGGGYTF. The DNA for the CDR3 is TGTGCCAGCAGTTTACCGGCAGGGGGGGGCTACACCTTC.

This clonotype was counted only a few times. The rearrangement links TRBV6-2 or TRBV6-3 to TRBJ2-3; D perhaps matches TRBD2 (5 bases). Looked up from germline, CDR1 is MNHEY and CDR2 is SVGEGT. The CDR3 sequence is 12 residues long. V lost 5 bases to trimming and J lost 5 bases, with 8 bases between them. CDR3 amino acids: CASSQTRDTQYF. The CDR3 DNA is TGTGCCAGCAGTCAAACTAGAGATACGCAGTATTTT.

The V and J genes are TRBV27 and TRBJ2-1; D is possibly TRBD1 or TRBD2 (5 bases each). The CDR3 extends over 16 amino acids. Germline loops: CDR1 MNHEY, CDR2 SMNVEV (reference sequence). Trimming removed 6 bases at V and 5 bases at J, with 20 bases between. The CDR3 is CASRRGYGTADNEQFF. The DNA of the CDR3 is TGTGCCAGCAGGCGAGGGTATGGGACCGCAGACAATGAGCAGTTCTTC.

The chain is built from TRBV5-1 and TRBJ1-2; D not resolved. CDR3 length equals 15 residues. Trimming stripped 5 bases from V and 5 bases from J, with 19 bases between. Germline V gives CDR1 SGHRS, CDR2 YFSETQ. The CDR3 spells CASRIGSGRGYGYTF. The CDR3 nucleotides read TGCGCCAGCAGAATTGGTAGCGGTCGGGGATATGGCTACACCTTC. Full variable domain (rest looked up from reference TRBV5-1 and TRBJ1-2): KAGVTQTPRYLIKTRGQQVTLSCSPISGHRSVSWYQQTPGQGLQFLFEYFSETQRNKGNFPGRFSGRQFSNSRSEMNVSTLELGDSALYLCASRIGSGRGYGYTFGSGTRLTVV.

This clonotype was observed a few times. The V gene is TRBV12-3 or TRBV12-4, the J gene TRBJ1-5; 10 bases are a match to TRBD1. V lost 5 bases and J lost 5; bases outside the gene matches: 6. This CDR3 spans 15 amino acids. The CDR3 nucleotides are TGTGCCAGCAGTGGACAGGGGGTCGGCGATCAGCCCCAGCATTTT. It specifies CASSGQGVGDQPQHF.

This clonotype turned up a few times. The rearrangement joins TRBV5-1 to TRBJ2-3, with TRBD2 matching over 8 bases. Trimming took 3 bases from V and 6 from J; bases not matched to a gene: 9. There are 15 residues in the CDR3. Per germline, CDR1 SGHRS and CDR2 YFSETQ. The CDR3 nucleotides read TGCGCCAGCAGCTCTTCCGGGACTAGTGTGGATACGCAGTATTTT. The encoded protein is CASSSSGTSVDTQYF.

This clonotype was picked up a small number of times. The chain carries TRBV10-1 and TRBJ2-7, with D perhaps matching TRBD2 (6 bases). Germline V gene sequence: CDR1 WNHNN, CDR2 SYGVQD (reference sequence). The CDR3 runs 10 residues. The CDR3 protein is CAEGTYEQYF. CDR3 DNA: TGCGCGGAGGGTACCTACGAGCAGTACTTC.

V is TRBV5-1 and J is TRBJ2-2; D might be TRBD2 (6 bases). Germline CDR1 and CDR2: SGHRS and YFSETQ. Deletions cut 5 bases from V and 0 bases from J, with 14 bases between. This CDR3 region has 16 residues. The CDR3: CASRQRVAANTGELFF. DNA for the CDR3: TGCGCCAGCAGACAGAGGGTAGCGGCGAACACCGGGGAGCTGTTTTTT.

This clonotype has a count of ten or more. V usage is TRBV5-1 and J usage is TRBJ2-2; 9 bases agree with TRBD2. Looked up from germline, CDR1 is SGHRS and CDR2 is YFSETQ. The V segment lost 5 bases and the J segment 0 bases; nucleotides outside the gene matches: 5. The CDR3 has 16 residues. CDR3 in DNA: TGCGCCAGCAGACTTAGCGGGAGTACGAACACCGGGGAGCTGTTTTTT. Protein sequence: CASRLSGSTNTGELFF.

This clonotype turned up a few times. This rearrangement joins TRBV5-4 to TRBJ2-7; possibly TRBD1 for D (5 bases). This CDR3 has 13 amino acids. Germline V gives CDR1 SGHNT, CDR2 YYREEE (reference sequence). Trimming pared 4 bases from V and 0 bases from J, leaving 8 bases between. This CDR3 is CASSNQGSYEQYF. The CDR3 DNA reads TGTGCCAGCAGCAACCAGGGCTCCTACGAGCAGTACTTC.

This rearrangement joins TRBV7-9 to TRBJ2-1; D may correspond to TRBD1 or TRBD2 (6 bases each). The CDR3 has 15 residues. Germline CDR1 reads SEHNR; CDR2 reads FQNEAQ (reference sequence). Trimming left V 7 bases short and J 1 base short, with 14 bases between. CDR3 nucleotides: TGTGCCAGCATGGAGGGGGTCCTTTCCTACAATGAGCAGTTCTTC. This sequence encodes CASMEGVLSYNEQFF.

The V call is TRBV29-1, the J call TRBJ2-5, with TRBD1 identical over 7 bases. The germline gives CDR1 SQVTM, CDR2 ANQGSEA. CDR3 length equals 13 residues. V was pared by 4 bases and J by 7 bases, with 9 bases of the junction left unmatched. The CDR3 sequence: CSVVEGSGGTQYF. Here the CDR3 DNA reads TGCAGCGTTGTTGAGGGGTCAGGGGGGACCCAGTACTTC. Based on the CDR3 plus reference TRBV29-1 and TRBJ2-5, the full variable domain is SAVISQKPSRDICQRGTSLTIQCQVDSQVTMMFWYRQQPGQSLTLIATANQGSEATYESGFVIDKFPISRPNLTFSTLTVSNMSPEDSSIYLCSVVEGSGGTQYFGPGTRLLVL.

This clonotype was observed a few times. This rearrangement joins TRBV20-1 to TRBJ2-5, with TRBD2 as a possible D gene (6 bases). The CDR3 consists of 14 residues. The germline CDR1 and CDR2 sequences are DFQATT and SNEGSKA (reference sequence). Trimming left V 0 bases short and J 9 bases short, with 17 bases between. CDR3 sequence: CSARDHAWGVAQYF. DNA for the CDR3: TGCAGTGCTAGAGATCATGCCTGGGGGGTGGCCCAGTACTTC.

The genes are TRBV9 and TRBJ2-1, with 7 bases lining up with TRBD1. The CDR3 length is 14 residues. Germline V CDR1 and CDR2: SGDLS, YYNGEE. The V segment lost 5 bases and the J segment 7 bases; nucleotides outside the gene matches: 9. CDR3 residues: CASSAGPGGNEQFF. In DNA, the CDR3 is TGTGCCAGCAGTGCCGGGCCAGGGGGTAATGAGCAGTTCTTC.

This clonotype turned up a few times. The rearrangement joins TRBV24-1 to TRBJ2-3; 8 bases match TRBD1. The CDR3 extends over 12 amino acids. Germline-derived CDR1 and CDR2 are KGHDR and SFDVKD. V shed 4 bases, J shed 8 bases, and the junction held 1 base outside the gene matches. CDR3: CATSDTGGTQYF. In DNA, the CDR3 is TGTGCCACCAGTGACACAGGGGGTACGCAGTATTTT.

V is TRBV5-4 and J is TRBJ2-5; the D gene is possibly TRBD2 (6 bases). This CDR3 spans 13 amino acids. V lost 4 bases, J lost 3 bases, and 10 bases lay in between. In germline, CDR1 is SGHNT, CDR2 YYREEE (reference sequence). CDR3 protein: CASSRWGEETQYF. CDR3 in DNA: TGTGCCAGCAGCCGCTGGGGGGAAGAGACCCAGTACTTC.

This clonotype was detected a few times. CDR3 amino acids: CASSFAGRKGYTF. Written as DNA, the CDR3 is TGTGCCAGCAGTTTCGCGGGGAGGAAAGGCTACACCTTC. The rearrangement links TRBV27 to TRBJ1-2; D is ambiguous. Germline assignment: CDR1 MNHEY and CDR2 SMNVEV (reference sequence). With 3 bases removed from V and 8 bases from J, the gap between germline ends came to 13 bases. The CDR3 loop spans 13 amino acids.

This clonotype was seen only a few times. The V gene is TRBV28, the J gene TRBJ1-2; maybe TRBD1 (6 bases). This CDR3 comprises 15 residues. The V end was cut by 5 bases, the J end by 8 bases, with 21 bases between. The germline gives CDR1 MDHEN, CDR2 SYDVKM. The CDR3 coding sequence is TGTGCCAGCAGTACCCCCTCGACAGGATTTGTGGGCTACACCTTC. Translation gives CASSTPSTGFVGYTF.

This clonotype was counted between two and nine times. The CDR3 DNA sequence: TGTGCCAGCAGATCGCAGGTTGAAGCTTTCTTT. This codes for CASRSQVEAFF. The chain links TRBV28 to TRBJ1-1, with no clear D. The length of the CDR3 is 11 residues. Germline V gene lookup returns CDR1 MDHEN and CDR2 SYDVKM. V gave up 6 bases and J gave up 7 bases, with 9 bases separating them. Complete variable domain (other parts from reference TRBV28 and TRBJ1-1): DVKVTQSSRYLVKRTGEKVFLECVQDMDHENMFWYRQDPGLGLRLIYFSYDVKMKEKGDIPEGYSVSREKKERFSLILESASTNQTSMYLCASRSQVEAFFGQGTRLTVV.